This TCR beta chain was found in a study of technical replicates of blood from a few donors. The ends lost 5 bases at V and 1 base at J; junction bases unmatched: 6. The CDR3 runs 15 residues. CDR1 is MNHEY and CDR2 is SVGAGI in the germline V gene. The assay was immunoSEQ multiplex PCR, and TCRdb's table has in-frame clones only and misses some. The profile shows 40,000 to 60,000 clones, 80% to 95% of them singletons. This clone was picked up one time. Sequencing was done on a sample of PBMCs. The receptor was derived from a human donor in good health. Some clones in this sample may be carry-over from other donors' samples. This sequence joins TRBV6-5 and TRBJ1-1; TRBD1 agrees at 8 bases. Here the CDR3 DNA reads TGTGCCAGCAGTCGGACAGGGTTAAGGAACACTGAAGCTTTCTTT. Translated: CASSRTGLRNTEAFF.